This TCR beta chain was recorded in a study of blood T cells in healthy people across ages. On this clonotype itself: The antigen is undetermined.

The CDR3 is 15 amino acids. V gave up 0 bases and J gave up 10 bases, with 16 bases separating them. Per the germline V gene, CDR1 is LGHDT and CDR2 is YNNKEL (reference sequence). Then a second PCR, running roughly 7 to 12 cycles, was carried out with a sample-barcoded 5' primer and a J-beta primer mix. Per-sample output comprised a minimum of 2.5 million paired-end reads containing CDR3. From the 5' RACE reads, TCRdb called clonotypes with MiXCR, one entry per CDR3 protein. Here the sample spans fewer than 1,000,000 distinct CDR3 sequences, 46% being singletons. Findings of the study overall: A greater number of naive CD4+ cells and higher diversity distinguished long-lived donors from aged donors. Across the age range, TCR beta diversity per million T cells fell in a roughly linear way.

The source is a man at least 80 years old in good health. Sample: blood. The chain carries TRBV3-1 and TRBJ1-5; weak D call: TRBD1 (6 bases). CDR3 coding DNA: TGTGCCAGCAGCCAAGATTCCACAGGGAGTCAACCCCAGCATTTT. It is translated as CASSQDSTGSQPQHF.